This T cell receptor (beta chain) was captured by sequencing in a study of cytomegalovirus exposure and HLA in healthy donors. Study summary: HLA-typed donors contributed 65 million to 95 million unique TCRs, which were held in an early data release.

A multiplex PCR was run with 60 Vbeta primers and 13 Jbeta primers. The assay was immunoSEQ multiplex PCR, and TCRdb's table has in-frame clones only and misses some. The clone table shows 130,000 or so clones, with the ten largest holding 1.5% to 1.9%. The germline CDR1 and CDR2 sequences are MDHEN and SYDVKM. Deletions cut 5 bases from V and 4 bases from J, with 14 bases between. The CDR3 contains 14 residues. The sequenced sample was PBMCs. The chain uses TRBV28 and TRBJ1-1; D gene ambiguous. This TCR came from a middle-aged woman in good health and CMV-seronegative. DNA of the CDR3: TGTGCCAGCAGTGTTCCCCGGGTGCTCACTGAAGCTTTCTTT. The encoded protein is CASSVPRVLTEAFF.